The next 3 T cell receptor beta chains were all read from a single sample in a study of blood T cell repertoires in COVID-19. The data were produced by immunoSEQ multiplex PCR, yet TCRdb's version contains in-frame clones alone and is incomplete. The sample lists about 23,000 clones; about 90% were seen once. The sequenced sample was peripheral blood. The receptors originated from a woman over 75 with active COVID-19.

The CDR3 coding sequence is TGTGCCAGCACCCCTATCCCAGGGGAAGATACGCAGTATTTT. Translation: CASTPIPGEDTQYF. This sequence joins TRBV6-5 and TRBJ2-3, with D possibly matching TRBD1 (6 bases). This CDR3 spans 14 amino acids. V was cut by 7 bases and J by 5 bases, with 16 bases left in between. The germline CDR1 and CDR2 sequences are MNHEY and SVGAGI.

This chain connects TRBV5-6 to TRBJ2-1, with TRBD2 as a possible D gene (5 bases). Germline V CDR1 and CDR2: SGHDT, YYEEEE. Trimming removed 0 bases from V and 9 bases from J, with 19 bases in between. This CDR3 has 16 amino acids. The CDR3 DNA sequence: TGTGCCAGCAGCTTGGAACTAGTTAGCCGTTGGGGTGAGCAGTTCTTC. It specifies CASSLELVSRWGEQFF.

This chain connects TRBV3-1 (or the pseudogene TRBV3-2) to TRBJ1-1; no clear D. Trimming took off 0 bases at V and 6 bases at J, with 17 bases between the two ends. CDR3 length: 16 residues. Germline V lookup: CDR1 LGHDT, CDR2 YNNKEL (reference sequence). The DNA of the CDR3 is TGTGCCAGCAGCCAAGATAGCGAGGGCAGCCCGGCTGAAGCTTTCTTT. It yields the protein CASSQDSEGSPAEAFF.